These T cell receptor beta chains were read from a single sample in a study of T-cell reconstitution after alpha-beta-depleted transplantation in children. MiXCR was run by TCRdb on the PCR reads, yielding one entry per CDR3 protein. The sample holds hundreds of thousands of distinct CDR3 sequences, about 16% seen once. The sample was PBMCs, mostly from graft donor cells, taken 360 days after TCRalphabeta/CD19-depleted stem cell transplant. These receptors originate from a male patient younger than 18 who had a stem cell transplant for acute lymphoblastic leukemia, so the T cells may come from the graft donor. Both conserved end residues are part of each CDR3. The D gene is left open where the match is weak. Clone sizes are given selectively: once, few, many, or a class where the clone is expanded.

abundance: -
v_gene: TRBV19
j_gene: TRBJ2-1
d_gene: TRBD2
CDR3aa: CASTPRGVTEQFF
CDR3nt: TGTGCCAGTACCCCTCGGGGGGTCACTGAGCAGTTCTTC

abundance: -
v_gene: TRBV20-1
j_gene: TRBJ2-7
d_gene: -
CDR3aa: CSARPTGTSSNEQYF
CDR3nt: TGCAGTGCTAGACCTACCGGGACAAGTAGCAACGAGCAGTACTTC

abundance: few
v_gene: TRBV27
j_gene: TRBJ1-5
d_gene: -
CDR3aa: CASSLIWGANQPQHF
CDR3nt: TGTGCCAGCAGTTTAATTTGGGGTGCGAATCAGCCCCAGCATTTT

abundance: -
v_gene: TRBV27
j_gene: TRBJ2-3
d_gene: TRBD2
CDR3aa: CASSLATSGSPDTQYF
CDR3nt: TGTGCCAGCAGTTTAGCGACTAGCGGGAGCCCAGATACGCAGTATTTT

abundance: few
v_gene: TRBV10-3
j_gene: TRBJ2-1
d_gene: TRBD2
CDR3aa: CAISVGLVGNSYNEQFF
CDR3nt: TGTGCCATCAGTGTTGGACTAGTGGGGAACTCCTACAATGAGCAGTTCTTC

abundance: few
v_gene: TRBV11-2
j_gene: TRBJ2-3
d_gene: -
CDR3aa: CASSLEPIRGTDTQYF
CDR3nt: TGTGCCAGCAGCTTAGAGCCGATCAGAGGCACAGATACGCAGTATTTT

abundance: few
v_gene: TRBV12-3/TRBV12-4
j_gene: TRBJ2-3
d_gene: -
CDR3aa: CASSLRETGSTDTQYF
CDR3nt: TGTGCCAGCAGTTTACGGGAGACAGGGAGCACAGATACGCAGTATTTT

abundance: few
v_gene: TRBV7-9
j_gene: TRBJ2-7
d_gene: TRBD1
CDR3aa: CASSQGQGDPYEQYF
CDR3nt: TGTGCCAGCAGCCAGGGACAGGGGGATCCCTACGAGCAGTACTTC

abundance: few
v_gene: TRBV5-1
j_gene: TRBJ2-3
d_gene: TRBD2
CDR3aa: CASSDSPSGGLTDTQYF
CDR3nt: TGCGCCAGCAGCGATTCACCTAGCGGGGGCCTCACAGATACGCAGTATTTT

abundance: -
v_gene: TRBV9
j_gene: TRBJ2-3
d_gene: TRBD2
CDR3aa: CASSAPGAGETDTQYF
CDR3nt: TGTGCCAGCAGCGCCCCCGGGGCGGGAGAGACAGATACGCAGTATTTT

abundance: few
v_gene: TRBV4-2
j_gene: TRBJ2-1
d_gene: TRBD2
CDR3aa: CASSQDILAGGSNEQFF
CDR3nt: TGTGCCAGCAGCCAAGATATCCTAGCGGGAGGATCCAATGAGCAGTTCTTC

abundance: few
v_gene: TRBV7-3
j_gene: TRBJ2-1
d_gene: TRBD2
CDR3aa: CASSSPRTGTSLGVYNEQFF
CDR3nt: TGTGCCAGCAGCTCCCCTAGAACAGGGACTAGCCTTGGGGTTTACAATGAGCAGTTCTTC

abundance: few
v_gene: TRBV4-1
j_gene: TRBJ2-7
d_gene: TRBD2
CDR3aa: CASSRSLDLADYEQYF
CDR3nt: TGCGCCAGCAGCCGTAGCCTGGACCTAGCGGACTACGAGCAGTACTTC

abundance: -
v_gene: TRBV12-3/TRBV12-4
j_gene: TRBJ2-1
d_gene: -
CDR3aa: CASSPLPGRRFEQFF
CDR3nt: TGTGCCAGCTCACCTCTCCCGGGGCGGAGATTCGAGCAGTTCTTC

abundance: few
v_gene: TRBV7-3
j_gene: TRBJ2-5
d_gene: -
CDR3aa: CASSLLGGPPETQYF
CDR3nt: TGTGCCAGCAGCTTACTAGGGGGTCCCCCAGAGACCCAGTACTTC

abundance: -
v_gene: TRBV15
j_gene: TRBJ2-1
d_gene: -
CDR3aa: CATLSSYNEQFF
CDR3nt: TGTGCCACCCTGAGTTCCTACAATGAGCAGTTCTTC

abundance: once
v_gene: TRBV20-1
j_gene: TRBJ2-2
d_gene: -
CDR3aa: CSASVRNTGELFF
CDR3nt: TGCAGTGCCAGCGTTAGGAACACCGGGGAGCTGTTTTTT

abundance: -
v_gene: TRBV7-3
j_gene: TRBJ2-7
d_gene: TRBD2
CDR3aa: CASSLMGGSDLYEQYF
CDR3nt: TGTGCCAGCAGCTTAATGGGCGGGAGTGATTTGTACGAGCAGTACTTC

abundance: -
v_gene: TRBV9
j_gene: TRBJ2-1
d_gene: -
CDR3aa: CASSVEGLSSYNEQFF
CDR3nt: TGTGCCAGCAGCGTAGAAGGACTGAGCTCCTACAATGAGCAGTTCTTC

abundance: -
v_gene: TRBV27
j_gene: TRBJ2-7
d_gene: -
CDR3aa: CASSLGWRYEQYF
CDR3nt: TGTGCCAGCAGTTTAGGGTGGCGGTACGAGCAGTACTTC

abundance: -
v_gene: TRBV4-1
j_gene: TRBJ2-5
d_gene: -
CDR3aa: CASSPTGIETQYF
CDR3nt: TGCGCCAGCAGCCCTACAGGGATCGAGACCCAGTACTTC

abundance: few
v_gene: TRBV4-1
j_gene: TRBJ2-5
d_gene: -
CDR3aa: CASSPHLLGLQETQYF
CDR3nt: TGCGCCAGCAGCCCACACCTCCTGGGCCTACAAGAGACCCAGTACTTC